This entry lists 5 T cell receptor beta chains sequenced from one sample in a study of OX40 agonist ivuxolimab in advanced cancers. The protocol was immunoSEQ multiplex PCR, while the TCRdb copy is restricted to in-frame clones and leaves out a portion. The profile shows approximately 63,000 clones, 79% of them singletons. Sequencing used CD4+ or CD8+ T cells sorted from blood, obtained in a trial of the OX40 agonist ivuxolimab. Source of these receptors: an adult with an advanced solid tumor such as melanoma, head and neck, liver or kidney cancer.

The V and J genes are TRBV4-3 and TRBJ2-5; 9 nucleotides align to TRBD1. The junction had 4 bases not matched to a gene; V was cut back by 1 base and J by 1 base. Germline V gene data show CDR1 as LGHNA and CDR2 as YSLEER. The CDR3 is made up of 16 amino acids. CDR3: CASSQGLQGAQETQYF. The DNA of the CDR3 is TGCGCCAGCAGCCAAGGCCTACAGGGGGCCCAAGAGACCCAGTACTTC.

The rearrangement links TRBV20-1 to TRBJ2-3, with unresolved D. Trimming pared 2 bases from V and 6 bases from J, leaving 6 bases between. The CDR3 covers 11 residues. Germline loops: CDR1 DFQATT, CDR2 SNEGSKA (reference sequence). CDR3 nucleotide sequence: TGCAGTGCTAGAACCGGCGATACGCAGTATTTT. Amino acids: CSARTGDTQYF.

The V call is TRBV14, the J call TRBJ2-1, with 7 positions matching TRBD1. This CDR3 has 15 residues. Losses at the gene ends were 4 bases for V and 1 base for J; bases not matched to a gene: 4. The germline V gene encodes CDR1 SGHDN and CDR2 FVKESK. The CDR3 DNA is TGTGCCAGCAGCCGACAGGGAAGGTCCTACAATGAGCAGTTCTTC. It is translated as CASSRQGRSYNEQFF.

The CDR3 DNA reads TGCGCCAGCAGCTTGGGTTCGACAGGGGGCGTCTCGGGCTATGGCTACACCTTC. This encodes CASSLGSTGGVSGYGYTF. The chain has TRBV5-1 and TRBJ1-2; 10 bases fit TRBD1. Germline V gene data show CDR1 as SGHRS and CDR2 as YFSETQ. The trim removed 0 bases at V and 4 bases at J, leaving 12 bases unmatched. This CDR3 spans 18 amino acids.

The CDR3 nucleotides are TGCGCCAGCAGCCTTGGACAGACGGAAAAACTGTTTTTT. As protein: CASSLGQTEKLFF. The V call is TRBV4-1, the J call TRBJ1-4; D possibly corresponds to TRBD1 (6 bases). The germline CDR1 and CDR2 sequences are MGHRA and YSYEKL. The CDR3 runs 13 residues. V gave up 4 bases and J gave up 8 bases, with 11 bases separating them.